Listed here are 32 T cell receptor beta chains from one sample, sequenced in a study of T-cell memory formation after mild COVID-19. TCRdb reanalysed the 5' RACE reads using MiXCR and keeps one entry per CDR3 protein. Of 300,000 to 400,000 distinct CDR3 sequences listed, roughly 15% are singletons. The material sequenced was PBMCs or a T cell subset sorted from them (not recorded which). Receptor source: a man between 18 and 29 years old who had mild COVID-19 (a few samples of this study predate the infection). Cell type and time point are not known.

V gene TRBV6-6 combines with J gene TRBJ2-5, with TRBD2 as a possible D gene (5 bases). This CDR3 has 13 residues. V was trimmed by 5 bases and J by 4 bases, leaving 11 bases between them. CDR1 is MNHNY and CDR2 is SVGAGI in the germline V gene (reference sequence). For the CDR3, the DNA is TGTGCCAGCAGTCCCAACGGGGTAGAGACCCAGTACTTC. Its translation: CASSPNGVETQYF.

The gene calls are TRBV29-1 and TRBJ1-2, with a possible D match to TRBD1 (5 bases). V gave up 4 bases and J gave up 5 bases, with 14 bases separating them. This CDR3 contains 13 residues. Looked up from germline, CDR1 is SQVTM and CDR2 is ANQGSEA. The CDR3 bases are TGCAGCGTTGGGGCAGGTGGGGGATATGGCTACACCTTC. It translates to CSVGAGGGYGYTF.

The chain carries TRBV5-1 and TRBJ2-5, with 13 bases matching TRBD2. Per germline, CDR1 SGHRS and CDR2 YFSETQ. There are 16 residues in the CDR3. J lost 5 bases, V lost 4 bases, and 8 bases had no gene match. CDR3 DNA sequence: TGCGCCAGCAGCGCCACTAGCGGGGGGGCCCGTGAGACCCAGTACTTC. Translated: CASSATSGGARETQYF.

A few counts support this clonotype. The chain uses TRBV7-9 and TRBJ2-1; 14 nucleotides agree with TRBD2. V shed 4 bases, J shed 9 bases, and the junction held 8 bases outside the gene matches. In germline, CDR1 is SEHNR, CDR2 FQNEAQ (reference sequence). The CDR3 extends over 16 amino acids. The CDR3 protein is CASSSRGTSGGFEQFF. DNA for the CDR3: TGTGCCAGCAGCTCCCGCGGGACTAGCGGGGGATTTGAGCAGTTCTTC.

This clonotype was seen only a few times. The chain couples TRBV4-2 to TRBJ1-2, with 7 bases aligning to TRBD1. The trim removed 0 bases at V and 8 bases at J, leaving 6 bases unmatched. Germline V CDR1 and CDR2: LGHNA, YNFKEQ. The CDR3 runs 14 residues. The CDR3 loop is CASSQEDRAEGYTF. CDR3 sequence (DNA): TGTGCCAGCAGCCAAGAAGACAGGGCCGAGGGCTACACCTTC.

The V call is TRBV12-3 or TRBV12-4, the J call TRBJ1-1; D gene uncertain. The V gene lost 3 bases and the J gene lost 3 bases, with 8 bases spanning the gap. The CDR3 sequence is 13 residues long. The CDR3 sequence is CASSFSRDTEAFF. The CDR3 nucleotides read TGTGCCAGCAGTTTTTCCCGGGACACTGAAGCTTTCTTT.

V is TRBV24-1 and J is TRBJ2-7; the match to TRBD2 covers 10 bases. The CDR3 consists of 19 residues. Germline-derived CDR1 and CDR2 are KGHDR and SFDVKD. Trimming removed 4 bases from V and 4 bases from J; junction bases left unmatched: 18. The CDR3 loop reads CATSEPLAGSKLKPYEQYV. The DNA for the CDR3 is TGTGCCACCAGTGAGCCACTAGCGGGAAGTAAATTGAAGCCGTACGAGCAGTACGTC.

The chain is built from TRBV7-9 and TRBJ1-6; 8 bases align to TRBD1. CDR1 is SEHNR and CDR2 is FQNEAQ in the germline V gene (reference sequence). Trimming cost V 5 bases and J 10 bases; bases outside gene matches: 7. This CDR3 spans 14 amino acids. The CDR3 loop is CASSLGQVESPLHF. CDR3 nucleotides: TGTGCCAGCAGCCTGGGACAGGTAGAATCACCCCTCCACTTT.

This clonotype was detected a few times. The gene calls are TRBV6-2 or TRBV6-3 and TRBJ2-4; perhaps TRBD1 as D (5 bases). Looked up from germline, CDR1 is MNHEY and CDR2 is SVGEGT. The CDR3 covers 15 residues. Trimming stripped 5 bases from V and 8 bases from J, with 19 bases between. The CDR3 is CASSTPMGRPHIQYF. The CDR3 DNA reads TGTGCCAGCAGTACCCCCATGGGGCGCCCCCACATTCAGTACTTC.

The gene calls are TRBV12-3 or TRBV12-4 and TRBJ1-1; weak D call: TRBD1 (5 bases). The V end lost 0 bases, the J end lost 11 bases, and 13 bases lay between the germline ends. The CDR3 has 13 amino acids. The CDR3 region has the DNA TGTGCCAGCAGTTTAGCAGCCGGGGCCGGCGCTTTCTTT. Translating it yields CASSLAAGAGAFF.

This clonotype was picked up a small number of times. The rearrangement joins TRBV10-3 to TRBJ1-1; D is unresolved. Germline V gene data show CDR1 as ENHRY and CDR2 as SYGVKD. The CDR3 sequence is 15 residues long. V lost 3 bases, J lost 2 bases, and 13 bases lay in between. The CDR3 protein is CAISDLHQANTEAFF. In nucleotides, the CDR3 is TGTGCCATCAGTGACCTACATCAGGCTAACACTGAAGCTTTCTTT.

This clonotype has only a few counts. DNA of the CDR3: TGTGCCAGCAGCCAAGATAGTAAGGGGCGCGGCTACACCTTC. The encoded protein is CASSQDSKGRGYTF. The chain uses TRBV3-1 and TRBJ1-2, with D possibly being TRBD1 (5 bases). V lost 0 bases and J lost 8, with 13 bases in between. Looked up from germline, CDR1 is LGHDT and CDR2 is YNNKEL (reference sequence). There are 14 residues in the CDR3.

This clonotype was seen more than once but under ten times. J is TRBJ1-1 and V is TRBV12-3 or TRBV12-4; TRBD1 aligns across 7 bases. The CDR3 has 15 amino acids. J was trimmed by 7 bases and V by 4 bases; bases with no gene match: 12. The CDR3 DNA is TGTGCCAGCAGTTCAGTCGACAGGGTAGGAGGTGAAGCTTTCTTT. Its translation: CASSSVDRVGGEAFF.

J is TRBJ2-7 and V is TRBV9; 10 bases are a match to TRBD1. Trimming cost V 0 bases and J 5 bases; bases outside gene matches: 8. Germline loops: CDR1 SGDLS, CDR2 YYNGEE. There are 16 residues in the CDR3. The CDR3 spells CASSVDGTGVTNEQYF. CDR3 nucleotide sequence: TGTGCCAGCAGCGTAGACGGGACAGGGGTCACGAACGAGCAGTACTTC.

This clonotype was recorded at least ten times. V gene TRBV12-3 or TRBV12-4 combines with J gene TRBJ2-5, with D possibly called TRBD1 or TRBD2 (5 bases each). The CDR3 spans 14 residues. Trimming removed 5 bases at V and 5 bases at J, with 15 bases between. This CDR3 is CASSRRGREETQYF. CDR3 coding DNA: TGTGCCAGCAGTCGAAGGGGCAGGGAGGAGACCCAGTACTTC.

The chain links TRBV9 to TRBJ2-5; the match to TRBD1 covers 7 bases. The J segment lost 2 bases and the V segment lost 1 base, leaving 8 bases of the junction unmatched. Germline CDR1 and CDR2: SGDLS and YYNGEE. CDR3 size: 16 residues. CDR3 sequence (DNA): TGTGCCAGCAGCGTATTGGGACAGACCGTACAAGAGACCCAGTACTTC. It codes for CASSVLGQTVQETQYF.

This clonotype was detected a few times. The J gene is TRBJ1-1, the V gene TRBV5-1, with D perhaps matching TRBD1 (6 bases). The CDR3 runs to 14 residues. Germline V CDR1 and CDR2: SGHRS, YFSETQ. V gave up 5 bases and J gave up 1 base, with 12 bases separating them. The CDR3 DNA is TGCGCCAGCAGACTGCGGGACACGAACACTGAAGCTTTCTTT. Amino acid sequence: CASRLRDTNTEAFF.

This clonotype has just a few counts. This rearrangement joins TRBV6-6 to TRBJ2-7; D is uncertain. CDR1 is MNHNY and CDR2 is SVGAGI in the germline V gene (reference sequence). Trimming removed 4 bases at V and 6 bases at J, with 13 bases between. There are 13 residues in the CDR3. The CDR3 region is CASSSRVGLEQYF. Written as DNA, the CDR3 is TGTGCCAGCAGTTCTCGGGTAGGGCTCGAGCAGTACTTC.

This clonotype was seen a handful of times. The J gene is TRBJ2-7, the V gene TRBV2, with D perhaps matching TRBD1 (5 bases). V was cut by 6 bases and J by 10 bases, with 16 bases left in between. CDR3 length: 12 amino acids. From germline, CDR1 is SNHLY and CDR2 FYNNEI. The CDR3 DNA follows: TGTGCCAGCAGCCTCACCGACAGCCTCCAGTACGTC. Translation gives CASSLTDSLQYV.

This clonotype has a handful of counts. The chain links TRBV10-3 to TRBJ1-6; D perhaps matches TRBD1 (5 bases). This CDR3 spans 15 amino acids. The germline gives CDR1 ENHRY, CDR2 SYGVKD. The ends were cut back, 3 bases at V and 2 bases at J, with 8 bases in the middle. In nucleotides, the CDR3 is TGTGCCATCAGTGACCAGGGCCCCTATAATTCACCCCTCCACTTT. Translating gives CAISDQGPYNSPLHF.

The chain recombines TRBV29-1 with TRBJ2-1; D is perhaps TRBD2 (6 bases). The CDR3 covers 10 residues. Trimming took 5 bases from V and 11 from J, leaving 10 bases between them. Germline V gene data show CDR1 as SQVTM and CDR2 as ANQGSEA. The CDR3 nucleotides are TGCAGCGTTTTTGGGGGGAAGCAGTTCTTC. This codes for CSVFGGKQFF.

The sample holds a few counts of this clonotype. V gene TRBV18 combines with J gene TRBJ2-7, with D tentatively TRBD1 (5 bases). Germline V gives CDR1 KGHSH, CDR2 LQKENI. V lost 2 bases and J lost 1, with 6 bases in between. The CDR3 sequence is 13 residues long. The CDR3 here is CASSPDSSYEQYV. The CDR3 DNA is TGTGCCAGCTCACCAGACAGTTCCTACGAGCAGTACGTC.

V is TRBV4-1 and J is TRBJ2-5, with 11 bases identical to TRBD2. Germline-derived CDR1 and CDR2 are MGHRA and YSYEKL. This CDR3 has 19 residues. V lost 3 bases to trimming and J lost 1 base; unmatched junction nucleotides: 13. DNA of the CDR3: TGCGCCAGCAGCCAGATCCCGCGGCCTAGCGGGGGGACCCAAGAGACCCAGTACTTC. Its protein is CASSQIPRPSGGTQETQYF.

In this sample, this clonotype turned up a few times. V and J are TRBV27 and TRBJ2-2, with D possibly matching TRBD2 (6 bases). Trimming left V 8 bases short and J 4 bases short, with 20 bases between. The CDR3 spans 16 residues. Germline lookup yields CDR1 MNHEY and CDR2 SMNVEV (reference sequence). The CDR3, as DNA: TGTGCCAGCCGGAGCCGACGCGGGGAAGGCACCGGGGAGCTGTTTTTT. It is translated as CASRSRRGEGTGELFF.

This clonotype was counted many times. The CDR3 loop reads CSVGSDTSYEQYF. CDR3 nucleotides: TGCAGCGTTGGGTCCGACACCTCCTACGAGCAGTACTTC. The gene calls are TRBV29-1 and TRBJ2-7; D unclear. The CDR3 is made up of 13 amino acids. Deletions cut 4 bases from V and 0 bases from J, with 10 bases between. CDR1 and CDR2 from the germline V gene are SQVTM and ANQGSEA.

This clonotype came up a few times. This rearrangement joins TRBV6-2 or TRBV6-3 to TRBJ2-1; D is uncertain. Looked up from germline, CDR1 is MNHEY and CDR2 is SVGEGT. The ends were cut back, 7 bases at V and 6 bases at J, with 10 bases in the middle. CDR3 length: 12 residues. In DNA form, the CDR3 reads TGTGCCAGCACCGAATGGGGCAATGAGCAGTTCTTC. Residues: CASTEWGNEQFF.

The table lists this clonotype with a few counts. CDR3 residues: CASSQDPFRGGGENIQYF. The DNA for the CDR3 is TGTGCCAGCAGCCAAGACCCCTTTCGAGGGGGAGGAGAAAACATTCAGTACTTC. The gene calls are TRBV4-2 and TRBJ2-4, with D tentatively TRBD1 or TRBD2 (6 bases each). Germline V gene sequence: CDR1 LGHNA, CDR2 YNFKEQ. Trimming took off 0 bases at V and 5 bases at J, with 20 bases between the two ends. The CDR3 is made up of 18 amino acids.

The chain's CDR3 is CASSENSHYEQYV. The CDR3 DNA follows: TGTGCCAGCAGTGAAAACAGCCACTACGAGCAGTACGTC. The chain has TRBV6-1 and TRBJ2-7; D gene uncertain. Trimming took 2 bases from V and 3 from J, leaving 8 bases between them. Per the germline V gene, CDR1 is MNHNS and CDR2 is SASEGT. This CDR3 contains 13 residues.

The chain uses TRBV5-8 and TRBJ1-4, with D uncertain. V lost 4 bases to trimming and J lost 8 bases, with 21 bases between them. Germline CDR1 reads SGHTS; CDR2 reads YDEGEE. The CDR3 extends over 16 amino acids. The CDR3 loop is CASSPQRHHAGEKLFF. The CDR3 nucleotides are TGTGCCAGCAGCCCCCAACGTCACCATGCAGGCGAAAAACTGTTTTTT.

CDR3 protein: CASIKSDTQYF. Written as DNA, the CDR3 is TGTGCCAGCATTAAATCAGATACGCAGTATTTT. The V call is TRBV6-6, the J call TRBJ2-3, with D hard to call. This CDR3 region has 11 residues. The germline gives CDR1 MNHNY, CDR2 SVGAGI (reference sequence). V shed 7 bases and J shed 4 bases, with 6 bases lying between them.

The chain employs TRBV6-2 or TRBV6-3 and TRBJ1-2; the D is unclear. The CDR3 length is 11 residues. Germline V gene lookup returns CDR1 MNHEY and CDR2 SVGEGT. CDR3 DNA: TGTGTCACGGAGCATGCCTATGGCTACACCTTC. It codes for CVTEHAYGYTF.

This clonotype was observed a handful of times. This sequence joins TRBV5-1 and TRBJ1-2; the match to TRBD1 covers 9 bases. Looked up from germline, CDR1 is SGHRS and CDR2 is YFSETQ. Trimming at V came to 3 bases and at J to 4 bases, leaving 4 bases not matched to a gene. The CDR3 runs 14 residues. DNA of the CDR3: TGCGCCAGCAGCTCGGGACAGGGTATCTATGGCTACACCTTC. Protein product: CASSSGQGIYGYTF.